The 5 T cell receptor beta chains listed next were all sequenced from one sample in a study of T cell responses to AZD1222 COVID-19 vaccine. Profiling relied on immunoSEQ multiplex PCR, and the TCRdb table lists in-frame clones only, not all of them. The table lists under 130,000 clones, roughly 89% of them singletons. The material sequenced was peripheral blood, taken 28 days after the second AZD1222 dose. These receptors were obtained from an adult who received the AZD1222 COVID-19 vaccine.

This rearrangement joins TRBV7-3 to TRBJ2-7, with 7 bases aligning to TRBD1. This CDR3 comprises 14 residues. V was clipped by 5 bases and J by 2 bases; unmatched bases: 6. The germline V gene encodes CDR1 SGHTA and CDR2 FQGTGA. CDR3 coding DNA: TGTGCCAGCAGCCACGGGGACAGACCCTACGAGCAGTACTTC. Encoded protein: CASSHGDRPYEQYF. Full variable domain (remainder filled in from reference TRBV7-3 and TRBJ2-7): GAGVSQTPSNKVTEKGKYVELRCDPISGHTALYWYRQSLGQGPEFLIYFQGTGAADDSGLPNDRFFAVRPEGSVSTLKIQRTERGDSAVYLCASSHGDRPYEQYFGPGTRLTVT.

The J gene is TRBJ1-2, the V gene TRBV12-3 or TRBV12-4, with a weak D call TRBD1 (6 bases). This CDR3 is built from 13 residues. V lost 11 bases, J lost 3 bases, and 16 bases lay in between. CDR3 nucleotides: TGTGCCTCCTGTCGTGGGGGCGACTATGGCTACACCTTC. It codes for CASCRGGDYGYTF.

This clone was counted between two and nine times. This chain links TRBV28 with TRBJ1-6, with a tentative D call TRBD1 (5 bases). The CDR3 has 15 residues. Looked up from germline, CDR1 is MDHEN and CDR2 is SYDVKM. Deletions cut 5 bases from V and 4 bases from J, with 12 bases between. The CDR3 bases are TGTGCCAGCAGTGATGTGCACAGGTATAATTCACCCCTCCACTTT. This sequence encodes CASSDVHRYNSPLHF.

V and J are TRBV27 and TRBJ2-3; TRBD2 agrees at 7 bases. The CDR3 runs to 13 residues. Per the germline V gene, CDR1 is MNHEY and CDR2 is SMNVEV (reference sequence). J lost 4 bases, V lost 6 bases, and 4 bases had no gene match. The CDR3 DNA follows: TGTGCCAGCAGGACCCGGGGGGCAGATACGCAGTATTTT. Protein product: CASRTRGADTQYF.

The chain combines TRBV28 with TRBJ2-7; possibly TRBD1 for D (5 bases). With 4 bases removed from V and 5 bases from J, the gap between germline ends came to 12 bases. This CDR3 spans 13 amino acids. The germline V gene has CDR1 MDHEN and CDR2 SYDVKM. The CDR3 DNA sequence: TGTGCCAGCAGTTCGCCAGGGATGGACGAGCAGTACTTC. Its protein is CASSSPGMDEQYF.